The rows below give T cell receptor beta chains drawn from one sample of a study of T cells in Graves' hyperthyroidism and ophthalmopathy. TCRdb re-derived calls from the multiplex PCR reads in MiXCR, one entry per CDR3 protein. Of about 280,000 distinct CDR3 sequences in the sample, less than 30% were seen once. The sequencing input was blood. Receptors were obtained from a man aged 40-50 years with Graves' hyperthyroidism that later progressed to Graves' ophthalmopathy. Both conserved end residues are part of each CDR3. The D gene is left open where the match is weak. Where a row states a size, it is once, few, many or the class of an expanded clone; other rows omit it.

size	V	J	D	CDR3	DNA
many	TRBV6-1	TRBJ2-7	-	CASSDFLGVDQPYEQYF	TGTGCCAGCAGTGATTTCTTGGGCGTCGACCAACCCTACGAGCAGTACTTC
few	TRBV14	TRBJ2-7	TRBD2	CASSQMGGGTYEQYF	TGTGCCAGCAGCCAAATGGGGGGGGGGACCTACGAGCAGTACTTC
many	TRBV20-1	TRBJ2-4	TRBD1	CSARRRGFDKNIQYF	TGCAGTGCTAGGCGCAGGGGGTTTGACAAAAACATTCAGTACTTC
many	TRBV27	TRBJ1-5	-	CASSLVQEQPQHF	TGTGCCAGCAGTTTAGTCCAAGAACAGCCCCAGCATTTT
many	TRBV24-1	TRBJ2-5	-	CATSDALSQGSETQYF	TGTGCCACCAGTGACGCACTGAGCCAGGGGAGCGAGACCCAGTACTTC
-	TRBV12-3/TRBV12-4	TRBJ2-7	TRBD2	CASRLAGNYEQYF	TGTGCCAGCCGCCTAGCGGGAAACTACGAGCAGTACTTC
-	TRBV28	TRBJ2-7	-	CASSFPLLAPYYGQYF	TGTGCCAGCAGTTTCCCTCTCCTAGCGCCATACTACGGGCAGTACTTC
many	TRBV20-1	TRBJ1-5	-	CSAREISGAANQPQHF	TGCAGTGCTAGAGAGATTTCAGGGGCAGCCAATCAGCCCCAGCATTTT
once	TRBV12-3/TRBV12-4	TRBJ2-7	TRBD2	CASSFPGLAKEQYF	TGTGCCAGCAGTTTCCCGGGACTAGCGAAGGAGCAGTACTTC
-	TRBV6-2/TRBV6-3	TRBJ2-7	-	CASSYSNGEGHEQYF	TGTGCCAGCAGTTACTCGAACGGGGAAGGCCACGAGCAGTACTTC
-	TRBV28	TRBJ2-7	-	CASRYPGPPHEQYF	TGTGCCAGCAGATACCCGGGCCCGCCCCACGAGCAGTACTTC
many	TRBV29-1	TRBJ1-2	-	CSVVSTLFNGYTF	TGCAGCGTTGTATCCACCCTATTCAATGGCTACACCTTC
-	TRBV6-2/TRBV6-3	TRBJ2-2	-	CASILGQNTGELFF	TGTGCCAGCATTCTGGGACAGAACACCGGGGAGCTGTTTTTT
many	TRBV2	TRBJ2-3	TRBD1	CASNPDRGVDTQYF	TGTGCCAGCAATCCTGACAGGGGGGTGGATACGCAGTATTTT
few	TRBV6-1	TRBJ2-5	-	CASREPRGRKTQYF	TGTGCCAGCAGGGAACCCAGGGGGAGGAAGACCCAGTACTTC
many	TRBV6-5	TRBJ1-5	-	CASSSTVGSQPQHF	TGTGCCAGCAGTTCTACGGTGGGGAGTCAGCCCCAGCATTTT
many	TRBV29-1	TRBJ1-2	-	CSAGQNGYTF	TGCAGCGCCGGACAGAATGGCTACACCTTC
-	TRBV6-2/TRBV6-3	TRBJ2-7	-	CASEGRALGSSYEQYF	TGTGCCAGCGAGGGCAGGGCCCTCGGGAGCTCCTACGAGCAGTACTTC
many	TRBV20-1	TRBJ2-7	-	CSARDWAGEVYEQYF	TGCAGTGCTAGAGATTGGGCAGGGGAAGTGTACGAGCAGTACTTC
many	TRBV2	TRBJ1-2	-	CASSEVGSTGSGYTF	TGTGCCAGCAGTGAAGTAGGTTCGACAGGCAGTGGCTACACCTTC
many	TRBV28	TRBJ2-7	TRBD1	CASGDRTYEQYF	TGTGCCAGCGGGGACAGGACCTACGAGCAGTACTTC
many	TRBV7-8	TRBJ1-5	TRBD1	CASSPTGAQPQHF	TGTGCCAGCAGCCCCACAGGGGCTCAGCCCCAGCATTTT
-	TRBV6-2/TRBV6-3	TRBJ1-5	-	CASSGSNSNQPQHF	TGTGCCAGCAGTGGCAGCAATAGCAATCAGCCCCAGCATTTT
many	TRBV20-1	TRBJ2-5	-	CSATRQETQYF	TGCAGTGCTACCCGGCAAGAGACCCAGTACTTC
many	TRBV6-5	TRBJ2-2	-	CASSRRRENTGELFF	TGTGCCAGCAGCCGGCGGCGGGAGAACACCGGGGAGCTGTTTTTT
-	TRBV28	TRBJ1-5	TRBD1	CASSLEYRGGNQPQHF	TGTGCCAGCAGTTTAGAGTACAGGGGTGGGAATCAGCCCCAGCATTTT
-	TRBV6-2/TRBV6-3	TRBJ1-2	-	CASSYRLGGLNYGYTF	TGTGCCAGCAGTTACCGTTTGGGGGGACTTAACTATGGCTACACCTTC
many	TRBV14	TRBJ1-1	-	CASSQVQVFTEAFF	TGTGCCAGCAGCCAAGTCCAGGTCTTTACTGAAGCTTTCTTT
many	TRBV20-1	TRBJ1-2	-	CSASDAAGYGYTF	TGCAGTGCTAGTGATGCGGCAGGATATGGCTACACCTTC
-	TRBV5-1	TRBJ1-1	-	CASSLGSESEAFF	TGCGCCAGCAGCTTGGGCTCCGAGAGTGAAGCTTTCTTT
few	TRBV4-2	TRBJ2-2	TRBD2	CASSGLAGAPVTGELFF	TGTGCCAGCAGTGGACTAGCGGGAGCCCCGGTGACCGGGGAGCTGTTTTTT
many	TRBV4-2	TRBJ2-4	TRBD2	CASSQEGTSVNIQYF	TGTGCCAGCAGCCAAGAAGGGACTAGCGTTAACATTCAGTACTTC
many	TRBV12-3/TRBV12-4	TRBJ2-7	-	CASSPLKTRREQYF	TGTGCCAGCAGTCCCCTTAAGACCCGGCGCGAGCAGTACTTC
-	TRBV6-2/TRBV6-3	TRBJ1-6	-	CASTPREGNSPLHF	TGTGCCAGCACCCCCAGGGAGGGGAATTCACCCCTCCACTTT